A single sample gave rise to the 22 T cell receptor beta chains below, sequenced in a study of T cell repertoires in cytomegalovirus infection. TCRdb called the reads again in MiXCR, with one record for every CDR3 protein. In the table there are about 920,000 distinct CDR3 sequences, approximately 31% of which are singletons. Antigen specificity for these receptors is unknown. The sample consisted of cultured CD8+ T cells from PBMCs, taken from culture after CMV antigen stimulation. The receptor set was obtained from a human donor in good health (CMV status not recorded). Some clones in this sample may be carry-over from other donors' samples.

The CDR3 sequence is CASSSTIATNEKLFF. In DNA, the CDR3 is TGTGCCAGCAGTTCGACAATAGCAACTAATGAAAAACTGTTTTTT. V gene TRBV27 combines with J gene TRBJ1-4; D remains ambiguous. This CDR3 region has 15 residues. The ends were cut back, 4 bases at V and 0 bases at J, with 9 bases in the middle. Germline V lookup: CDR1 MNHEY, CDR2 SMNVEV (reference sequence).

The chain couples TRBV6-5 to TRBJ2-7, with D perhaps matching TRBD1 (5 bases). Germline V gene data show CDR1 as MNHEY and CDR2 as SVGAGI. This CDR3 is 13 amino acids long. V was pared by 10 bases and J by 1 base, with 14 bases between. The CDR3 DNA is TGTGCCACCACAATTGACAGTTCCTACGAGCAGTACTTC. It codes for CATTIDSSYEQYF.

This clonotype showed up many times. V gene TRBV12-3 or TRBV12-4 combines with J gene TRBJ1-3, with D possibly being TRBD1 (6 bases). The germline V and J ends were trimmed by 6 bases and 11 bases, with 17 bases remaining between them. The length of the CDR3 is 13 residues. CDR3: CASSRRSGAAIYF. The CDR3 DNA reads TGTGCCAGCAGCCGAAGATCGGGGGCGGCCATATATTTT.

The chain employs TRBV3-1 and TRBJ2-4; tentatively, D is TRBD2 (6 bases). The V gene lost 6 bases and the J gene lost 6 bases, with 15 bases spanning the gap. This CDR3 is built from 14 residues. CDR1 and CDR2 from the germline V gene are LGHDT and YNNKEL (reference sequence). CDR3 protein: CASSPGVDLNIQYF. CDR3 in DNA: TGTGCCAGCAGTCCGGGGGTTGACCTAAACATTCAGTACTTC.

This chain links TRBV6-6 with TRBJ2-3; D is perhaps TRBD2 (5 bases). The V gene lost 0 bases and the J gene lost 5 bases, with 15 bases spanning the gap. Germline CDR1 and CDR2: MNHNY and SVGAGI (reference sequence). The CDR3 spans 16 residues. The CDR3 sequence: CASSYSIAREQDTQYF. CDR3 bases: TGTGCCAGCAGTTACTCGATCGCAAGGGAGCAAGATACGCAGTATTTT.

V is TRBV20-1 and J is TRBJ1-2; a possible D gene is TRBD1 (5 bases). This CDR3 is 13 amino acids long. The V end was cut by 6 bases, the J end by 2 bases, with 13 bases between. Germline V gives CDR1 DFQATT, CDR2 SNEGSKA (reference sequence). Here the CDR3 DNA reads TGCAGTGCCAGACCCCAGGGAAACTATGGCTACACCTTC. Translated, it gives CSARPQGNYGYTF.

This clonotype was counted a few times. The genes are TRBV7-9 and TRBJ1-1; TRBD1 matches at 9 bases. The germline CDR1 and CDR2 sequences are SEHNR and FQNEAQ (reference sequence). The CDR3 has 13 amino acids. Trimming took 8 bases from V and 11 from J; bases not matched to a gene: 12. The CDR3 loop reads CASQDGTGLSAFF. CDR3 coding DNA: TGTGCCAGCCAAGACGGGACAGGGCTGTCGGCTTTCTTT.

A remark on this clonotype: This could be a read error, since a much larger clone is one nucleotide away. The chain recombines TRBV5-1 with TRBJ2-3; a possible D gene is TRBD2 (6 bases). Germline V gene data show CDR1 as SGHRS and CDR2 as YFSETQ. The CDR3 is 18 amino acids. The CDR3 bases are TGCGCCAGCCGAAACCCGGTTGGGGGACTTACTAGCACAGATACGCAGTGTTTT. Translating gives CASRNPVGGLTSTDTQCF.

This clonotype has ten or more counts. The V call is TRBV6-1, the J call TRBJ1-2; D might be TRBD1 (6 bases). V lost 5 bases and J 6 bases, leaving 19 bases between the germline ends. The CDR3 contains 15 residues. Germline V gene lookup returns CDR1 MNHNS and CDR2 SASEGT. CDR3 in amino acids: CASSPYPDRPDGYTF. In DNA form, the CDR3 reads TGTGCCAGCAGTCCTTACCCCGACAGGCCAGATGGCTACACCTTC.

This clonotype was recorded a few times. The chain combines TRBV6-5 with TRBJ1-1, with TRBD1 as a possible D gene (6 bases). Trimming took 4 bases from V and 12 from J, leaving 18 bases between them. The germline gives CDR1 MNHEY, CDR2 SVGAGI. This CDR3 has 13 amino acids. This CDR3 reads CASSWDPRTGSFF. Here the CDR3 DNA reads TGTGCCAGCAGTTGGGACCCCAGAACAGGGTCTTTCTTT.

This clonotype showed up just a few times. This chain connects TRBV6-1 to TRBJ2-2; TRBD2 agrees at 8 bases. V was pared by 8 bases and J by 7 bases, with 9 bases of the junction left unmatched. CDR3 length equals 14 residues. The germline V gene has CDR1 MNHNS and CDR2 SASEGT. Written as DNA, the CDR3 is TGTGCCAGCTCGGCCGCGGGGGGAATCGGGGAGCTGTTTTTT. Its translation: CASSAAGGIGELFF.

The chain links TRBV7-9 to TRBJ2-7, with 7 bases aligning to TRBD1. Germline V gene data show CDR1 as SEHNR and CDR2 as FQNEAQ (reference sequence). V was pared by 5 bases and J by 0 bases, with 7 bases of the junction left unmatched. CDR3 length: 15 residues. Here the CDR3 reads CASSRGQKSSYEQYV. As DNA, the CDR3 is TGTGCCAGCAGCCGGGGACAGAAAAGCTCCTACGAGCAGTACGTC.

With respect to this clonotype: A much bigger clone sits one base away, suggesting this may be a read error. The chain carries TRBV7-2 and TRBJ2-7; D is unclear. Germline loops: CDR1 SGHTA, CDR2 FQGNSA. The CDR3 spans 15 residues. V lost 4 bases and J lost 6, with 19 bases in between. The CDR3, as DNA: TGTGCCAGCAGCTCAGAACCCAAGGATTCTTGCGAGCAGTACGTC. Protein: CASSSEPKDSCEQYV.

In this sample, this clonotype turned up a few times. The chain carries TRBV19 and TRBJ1-5; TRBD1 agrees at 7 bases. The germline CDR1 and CDR2 sequences are LNHDA and SQIVND (reference sequence). The CDR3 consists of 15 residues. The J segment lost 5 bases and the V segment lost 5 bases, leaving 9 bases of the junction unmatched. The CDR3 loop reads CASSLFDRVDQPQHF. In DNA, the CDR3 is TGTGCCAGTAGTTTATTCGACAGGGTGGATCAGCCCCAGCATTTT.

In this sample, this clonotype turned up a few times. The V and J genes are TRBV7-6 and TRBJ1-5; a weak D match, TRBD1 (5 bases). The V gene lost 5 bases and the J gene lost 2 bases, with 13 bases spanning the gap. The CDR3 is 15 residues long. CDR1 and CDR2 (germline): SGHVS, FNYEAQ. The CDR3 spells CASSPLGHGNQPQHF. The CDR3 DNA sequence: TGTGCCAGCAGCCCGCTGGGGCACGGCAATCAGCCCCAGCATTTT.

In this sample, this clonotype turned up many times. This sequence joins TRBV7-6 and TRBJ1-3, with D unclear. The V and J ends lost 1 base and 4 bases respectively, with 17 bases between them. The CDR3 is made up of 17 amino acids. Germline V CDR1 and CDR2: SGHVS, FNYEAQ. The CDR3 DNA is TGTGCCAGCAGCTTAGTAGGTGTTCTGGGCTTCGGAAACACCATATATTTT. It translates to CASSLVGVLGFGNTIYF.

The genes are TRBV4-2 and TRBJ2-1; 7 bases match TRBD1. The CDR3 is 17 amino acids. The ends lost 3 bases at V and 4 bases at J; junction bases unmatched: 12. CDR1 is LGHNA, CDR2 YNFKEQ, per germline. The CDR3 region is CASSHAPGQNPYNEQFF. The CDR3 DNA sequence: TGTGCCAGCAGCCACGCACCGGGACAGAATCCTTACAATGAGCAGTTCTTC.

In its sample, this clonotype was seen a few times. The chain uses TRBV12-5 and TRBJ2-5; D is unclear. CDR1 and CDR2 (germline): LGHNT, FRNRAP. This CDR3 spans 16 amino acids. V was trimmed by 0 bases and J by 4 bases, leaving 15 bases between them. Written as DNA, the CDR3 is TGTGCTAGTGGTTTGGTAGTGTCAGTCCAAGGAGAGACCCAGTACTTC. Encoded protein: CASGLVVSVQGETQYF.

This clonotype has just a few counts. The rearrangement links TRBV5-1 to TRBJ2-7; TRBD2 matches 14 bases. This CDR3 has 18 amino acids. Trimming cost V 1 base and J 7 bases; bases outside gene matches: 13. The germline gives CDR1 SGHRS, CDR2 YFSETQ. CDR3 coding DNA: TGCGCCAGCAGCTTGTACCCCGACGGGACTAGCGGGGGAGAAGAGCAGTACGTC. Its protein product is CASSLYPDGTSGGEEQYV.

This clonotype was seen only a few times. The V call is TRBV6-2 or TRBV6-3, the J call TRBJ2-7; D uncertain. The germline V gene has CDR1 MNHEY and CDR2 SVGEGT. Trimming pared 6 bases from V and 5 bases from J, leaving 11 bases between. The CDR3 length is 12 residues. The DNA for the CDR3 is TGTGCCAGCAGCCAAGTAGGGAACGAGCAGTACGTC. Its protein is CASSQVGNEQYV.

The rearrangement joins TRBV6-5 to TRBJ2-2; D possibly corresponds to TRBD1 (6 bases). Trimming shortened V by 8 bases and J by 4 bases, and 17 bases separated the two germline ends. Germline V gives CDR1 MNHEY, CDR2 SVGAGI. The CDR3 consists of 15 residues. As DNA, the CDR3 is TGTGCCAGCGTGGGAGCAGGGGTGGTCACCGGGGAGCTGTTTTTT. Its protein is CASVGAGVVTGELFF.

This clonotype was seen a few times. This rearrangement joins TRBV9 to TRBJ2-2; D call uncertain. Trimming left V 4 bases short and J 6 bases short, with 13 bases between. This CDR3 comprises 14 residues. Germline V gene sequence: CDR1 SGDLS, CDR2 YYNGEE. CDR3 DNA: TGTGCCAGCAGCCTAACCCGCCTATCCGGGGAGCTGTTTTTT. Translating gives CASSLTRLSGELFF. Full variable domain (outside the CDR3, taken from reference TRBV9 and TRBJ2-2): DSGVTQTPKHLITATGQRVTLRCSPRSGDLSVYWYQQSLDQGLQFLIQYYNGEERAKGNILERFSAQQFPDLHSELNLSSLELGDSALYFCASSLTRLSGELFFGEGSRLTVL.